This entry is about one T cell receptor (beta chain). The sample belongs to a study of immune characterization of retroperitoneal liposarcoma. Germline V gene lookup returns CDR1 MNHEY and CDR2 SVGAGI. The V gene lost 11 bases and the J gene lost 7 bases, with 17 bases spanning the gap. This CDR3 has 12 amino acids. Via MiXCR, TCRdb re-called the PCR reads, giving one row per CDR3 protein. The sample contains about 11,000 distinct CDR3 sequences, roughly half of which appear only once. V is TRBV6-5 and J is TRBJ1-1; D remains ambiguous. The sample consisted of tumor tissue. The TCR was taken from a female donor with retroperitoneal liposarcoma. Here the CDR3 DNA reads TGTGCCGCAATTAGACTGGACGGTGAAGCTTTCTTT. Its protein is CAAIRLDGEAFF.